Each of the 19 T cell receptor beta chains below was sequenced from the same sample in a study of radiotherapy plus CTLA-4 blockade in lung cancer. Sequenced by immunoSEQ multiplex PCR; TCRdb stores in-frame clones only, minus some. The table lists 65,000 to 70,000 clones, around 80% of them singletons, with over 7.5% in the top ten. This specimen was peripheral blood, taken from a patient treated with radiotherapy plus ipilimumab. Receptors originate from a human donor with non-small cell lung cancer who had a complete response to radiotherapy plus ipilimumab.

This chain links TRBV7-2 with TRBJ1-6, with TRBD1 as a possible D gene (5 bases). Deletions cut 5 bases from V and 7 bases from J, with 21 bases between. In germline, CDR1 is SGHTA, CDR2 FQGNSA. The CDR3 is made up of 17 amino acids. The CDR3 DNA follows: TGTGCCAGCAGCCTACAGAGGACCGGGGGATTCAATTCACCCCTCCACTTT. Protein product: CASSLQRTGGFNSPLHF.

The chain joins TRBV30 to TRBJ1-2, with D possibly matching TRBD1 (5 bases). Germline lookup yields CDR1 GTSNPN and CDR2 SVGIG (reference sequence). V was pared by 2 bases and J by 2 bases, with 12 bases between. The CDR3 length is 14 residues. DNA for the CDR3: TGTGCCTGGAGTACTCCACGGGGGAACTATGGCTACACCTTC. It specifies CAWSTPRGNYGYTF.

This clone was recorded once. The rearrangement joins TRBV30 to TRBJ1-5; possibly TRBD1 for D (6 bases). CDR1 and CDR2 from the germline V gene are GTSNPN and SVGIG (reference sequence). The CDR3 loop spans 14 amino acids. Trimming removed 0 bases from V and 1 base from J, with 7 bases in between. The CDR3 DNA is TGTGCCTGGAGTGTAGGGGGGAGCAATCAGCCCCAGCATTTT. Translated, it gives CAWSVGGSNQPQHF.

CDR3 amino acids: CASSQSRDEAFF. Here the CDR3 DNA reads TGTGCCAGCAGCCAATCTCGGGATGAAGCTTTCTTT. The rearrangement links TRBV7-2 to TRBJ1-1; D is uncertain. This CDR3 has 12 residues. V was trimmed by 5 bases and J by 7 bases, leaving 11 bases between them. Looked up from germline, CDR1 is SGHTA and CDR2 is FQGNSA. The full variable domain, with the rest looked up from reference TRBV7-2 and TRBJ1-1, is GAGVSQSPSNKVTEKGKDVELRCDPISGHTALYWYRQSLGQGLEFLIYFQGNSAPDKSGLPSDRFSAERTGGSVSTLTIQRTQQEDSAVYLCASSQSRDEAFFGQGTRLTVV.

This chain connects TRBV2 to TRBJ1-5; 7 bases are shared with TRBD1. Unmatched junction bases numbered 4, after V lost 1 base and J lost 1 base. The CDR3 loop spans 16 amino acids. CDR1 is SNHLY, CDR2 FYNNEI, per germline. This CDR3 is CASSEGQGTSNQPQHF. CDR3 sequence (DNA): TGTGCCAGCAGTGAAGGACAGGGTACCAGCAATCAGCCCCAGCATTTT.

J is TRBJ2-7 and V is TRBV5-8; 7 nucleotides align to TRBD1. The length of the CDR3 is 14 residues. Germline values: CDR1 SGHTS, CDR2 YDEGEE. V lost 0 bases, J lost 1 base, and 1 base stayed unmatched. The CDR3: CASSLGDSSYEQYF. Written as DNA, the CDR3 is TGTGCCAGCAGCTTGGGGGACAGTTCCTACGAGCAGTACTTC.

The genes are TRBV9 and TRBJ2-1, with 7 bases identical to TRBD2. J lost 0 bases, V lost 7 bases, and 7 bases had no gene match. The CDR3 is 15 amino acids. CDR1 is SGDLS and CDR2 is YYNGEE in the germline V gene. In nucleotides, the CDR3 is TGTGCCAGCCAGAGCCGGGGGGACTCCTACAATGAGCAGTTCTTC. Its protein product is CASQSRGDSYNEQFF.

This sequence joins TRBV5-1 and TRBJ2-5; D tentatively fits TRBD1 or TRBD2 (5 bases each). The CDR3 is made up of 15 amino acids. V dropped 0 bases and J dropped 1 base, with 10 bases sitting between them. Germline CDR1 and CDR2: SGHRS and YFSETQ. The CDR3 loop reads CASSLVGDVQETQYF. In nucleotides, the CDR3 is TGCGCCAGCAGCTTGGTAGGGGACGTCCAAGAGACCCAGTACTTC. Drawing the rest from reference TRBV5-1 and TRBJ2-5, the complete variable domain is KAGVTQTPRYLIKTRGQQVTLSCSPISGHRSVSWYQQTPGQGLQFLFEYFSETQRNKGNFPGRFSGRQFSNSRSEMNVSTLELGDSALYLCASSLVGDVQETQYFGPGTRLLVL.

This clone was seen only once. The chain combines TRBV4-1 with TRBJ1-3; D unresolved. The CDR3 is 16 amino acids. Germline assignment: CDR1 MGHRA and CDR2 YSYEKL. V was trimmed by 0 bases and J by 0 bases, leaving 9 bases between them. CDR3 region: CASSQERALSGNTIYF. CDR3 DNA sequence: TGCGCCAGCAGCCAAGAGAGGGCGCTCTCTGGAAACACCATATATTTT.

CDR3 in amino acids: CASSRGPGTYNEQFF. DNA for the CDR3: TGTGCCAGCAGCCGGGGGCCGGGGACCTACAATGAGCAGTTCTTC. The V and J genes are TRBV5-6 and TRBJ2-1; either TRBD1 or TRBD2 may supply D (6 bases each). V lost 4 bases, J lost 2 bases, and 13 bases lay in between. CDR3 length: 15 amino acids. The germline V gene encodes CDR1 SGHDT and CDR2 YYEEEE.

The chain has TRBV25-1 and TRBJ2-3; TRBD2 matches at 9 bases. From germline, CDR1 is MGHDK and CDR2 SYGVNS. The CDR3 contains 16 residues. V was pared by 1 base and J by 8 bases, with 10 bases of the junction left unmatched. Written as DNA, the CDR3 is TGTGCCAGCAGTGAATCCGCGGGGGGGCCGGAAGGTACGCAGTATTTT. Protein: CASSESAGGPEGTQYF.

V and J are TRBV28 and TRBJ2-3; D perhaps matches TRBD2 (6 bases). V dropped 7 bases and J dropped 2 bases, with 13 bases sitting between them. Per the germline V gene, CDR1 is MDHEN and CDR2 is SYDVKM. The CDR3 consists of 14 residues. CDR3 sequence reads: CASTPGLITDTQYF. The CDR3 region has the DNA TGTGCCAGCACCCCGGGACTCATCACAGATACGCAGTATTTT.

The J gene is TRBJ2-4, the V gene TRBV15; 16 bases align to TRBD2. J gave up 0 bases and V 7 bases, and 9 bases lay outside the gene matches. From germline, CDR1 is LNHNV and CDR2 YYDKDF (reference sequence). This CDR3 is 19 amino acids long. For the CDR3, the DNA is TGTGCCACCAAGCCGGGACTAGCGGGGGGGATACTAGCCAAAAACATTCAGTACTTC. Translated, it gives CATKPGLAGGILAKNIQYF.

The chain links TRBV5-8 to TRBJ2-5, with 14 bases aligning to TRBD2. The CDR3 has 16 residues. The junction had 6 bases not matched to a gene; V was cut back by 4 bases and J by 4 bases. The germline V gene encodes CDR1 SGHTS and CDR2 YDEGEE. The CDR3 sequence: CASSVTGTSGGETQYF. The DNA of the CDR3 is TGTGCCAGCAGCGTGACCGGGACTAGCGGGGGAGAGACCCAGTACTTC.

The CDR3 sequence: CASSRERVTEAFF. CDR3 coding DNA: TGTGCCAGCAGCCGGGAAAGGGTTACTGAAGCTTTCTTT. V gene TRBV5-6 combines with J gene TRBJ1-1; unclear D gene. The germline V gene has CDR1 SGHDT and CDR2 YYEEEE. The germline V and J ends were trimmed by 4 bases and 5 bases, with 12 bases remaining between them. The CDR3 runs to 13 residues.

The V call is TRBV7-6, the J call TRBJ1-3, with D uncertain. Germline V gene lookup returns CDR1 SGHVS and CDR2 FNYEAQ. Trimming removed 1 base from V and 4 bases from J, with 8 bases in between. The CDR3 is made up of 14 amino acids. CDR3 amino acids: CASSLDVVGNTIYF. The DNA of the CDR3 is TGTGCCAGCAGCTTAGACGTAGTAGGAAACACCATATATTTT.

This clone showed up just once. V usage is TRBV2 and J usage is TRBJ1-1; a weak D match, TRBD1 (6 bases). CDR1 is SNHLY, CDR2 FYNNEI, per germline. The CDR3 has 12 amino acids. V dropped 4 bases and J dropped 8 bases, with 11 bases sitting between them. This CDR3 reads CASSAWTDEAFF. The CDR3 coding sequence is TGTGCCAGCAGTGCCTGGACAGACGAAGCTTTCTTT.

This chain connects TRBV7-9 to TRBJ2-3; 8 nucleotides agree with TRBD1. The J segment lost 4 bases and the V segment lost 8 bases, leaving 20 bases of the junction unmatched. This CDR3 has 18 amino acids. Germline-derived CDR1 and CDR2 are SEHNR and FQNEAQ (reference sequence). The CDR3 loop is CASYLGGQAVNYADTQYF. The CDR3 DNA follows: TGTGCCAGCTATTTAGGGGGACAGGCTGTAAATTACGCAGATACGCAGTATTTT.

The V and J genes are TRBV11-3 and TRBJ2-5; the D is unclear. V shed 1 base and J shed 5 bases, with 8 bases lying between them. Germline values: CDR1 SGHNT, CDR2 YENEEA. The CDR3 has 13 residues. This chain's CDR3 is CASSLGPRETQYF. The CDR3 DNA follows: TGTGCCAGCAGCTTAGGACCGCGGGAGACCCAGTACTTC.